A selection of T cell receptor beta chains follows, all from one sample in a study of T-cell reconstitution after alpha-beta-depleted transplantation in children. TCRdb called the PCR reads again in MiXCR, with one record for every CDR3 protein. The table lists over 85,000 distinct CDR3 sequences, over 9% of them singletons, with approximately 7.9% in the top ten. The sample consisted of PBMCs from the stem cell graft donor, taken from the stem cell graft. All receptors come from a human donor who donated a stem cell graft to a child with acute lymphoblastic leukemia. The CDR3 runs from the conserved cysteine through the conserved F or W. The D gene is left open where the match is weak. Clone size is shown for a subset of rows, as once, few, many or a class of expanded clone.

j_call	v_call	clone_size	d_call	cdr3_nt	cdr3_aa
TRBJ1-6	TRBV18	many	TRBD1	TGTGCCAGCTCAGCCTACAGGGGAGCGAATTCACCCCTCCACTTT	CASSAYRGANSPLHF
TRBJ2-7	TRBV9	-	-	TGTGCCAGCAGCGTCCTCCCCCAGGGTTACGAGCAGTACTTC	CASSVLPQGYEQYF
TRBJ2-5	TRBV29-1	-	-	TGCAGCGTGGGGGAGACCCAGTACTTC	CSVGETQYF
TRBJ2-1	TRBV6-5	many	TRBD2	TGTGCCAGCAGTTACTCGATCGGGACTAGCGGGAATGATGAGCAGTTCTTC	CASSYSIGTSGNDEQFF
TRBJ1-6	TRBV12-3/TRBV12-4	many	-	TGTGCCAGCAGTCAGGACGGGATTAATTCACCCCTCCACTTT	CASSQDGINSPLHF
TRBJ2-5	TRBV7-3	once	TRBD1	TGTGCCAGCAGCCAGGGACAGGGGGAGACCCAGTACTTC	CASSQGQGETQYF
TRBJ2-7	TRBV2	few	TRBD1	TGTGCCAGCGGGGGGGACAGGGCCTCCTACGAGCAGTACTTC	CASGGDRASYEQYF
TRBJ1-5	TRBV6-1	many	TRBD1	TGTGCCAGCAGCGAGATGACAGGGACCAATCAGCCCCAGCATTTT	CASSEMTGTNQPQHF
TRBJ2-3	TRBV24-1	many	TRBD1	TGTGCCACCAGTGATGACCGACAGGGCAACACAGATACGCAGTATTTT	CATSDDRQGNTDTQYF
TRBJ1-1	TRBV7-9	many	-	TGTGCCAGCAGCTCCGACAGGTTCCCGCTTGAAGCTTTCTTT	CASSSDRFPLEAFF
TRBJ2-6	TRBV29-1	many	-	TGCAGCGTTGAAGTACGGGGGGCAGGGGGCCCCTCTGGGGCCAACGTCCTGACTTTC	CSVEVRGAGGPSGANVLTF
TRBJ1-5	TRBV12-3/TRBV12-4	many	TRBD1	TGTGCCAGCAGTCCTAGGACAGGCTTTGGGCCCCAGCATTTT	CASSPRTGFGPQHF
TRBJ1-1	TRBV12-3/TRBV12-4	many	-	TGTGCCAGCAGTCCGACGGATTTCACTGAAGCTTTCTTT	CASSPTDFTEAFF
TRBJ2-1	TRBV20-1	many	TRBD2	TGCAGTGCCCGCGCTCCATCTAGAAGCGGGAGGGCAAACTACAATGAGCAGTTCTTC	CSARAPSRSGRANYNEQFF
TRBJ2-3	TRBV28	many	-	TGTGCCAGCAGTTTAAGAACTGCGCAGTATTTT	CASSLRTAQYF
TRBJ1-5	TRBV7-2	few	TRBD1	TGTGCCAGCAGCTTAATCGAGGGGGCGGGCAATCAGCCCCAGCATTTT	CASSLIEGAGNQPQHF
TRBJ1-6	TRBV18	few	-	TGTGCCAGCTCACCAGCACGGGGAAATTCACCCCTCCACTTT	CASSPARGNSPLHF
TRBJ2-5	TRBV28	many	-	TGTGCCAGCAGTTTATGGAGGGGGGAAGAGACCCAGTACTTC	CASSLWRGEETQYF
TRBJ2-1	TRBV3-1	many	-	TGTGCCAGCAGCCAAGGAGGGAGCTCCTACAATGAGCAGTTCTTC	CASSQGGSSYNEQFF
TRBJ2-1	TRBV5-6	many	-	TGTGCCAGCAGCTTGGAGGTAGCAGGGATATGGGTGCGGGAGCAGTTCTTC	CASSLEVAGIWVREQFF
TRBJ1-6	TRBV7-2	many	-	TGTGCCAGCAGATGGCAAAGAAATTCACCCCTCCACTTT	CASRWQRNSPLHF
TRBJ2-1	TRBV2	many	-	TGTGCCAGCAGTTATTACAGTTACAATGAGCAGTTCTTC	CASSYYSYNEQFF
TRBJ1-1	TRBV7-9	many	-	TGTGCCAGCAGCTTTAACATGAACACTGAAGCTTTCTTT	CASSFNMNTEAFF
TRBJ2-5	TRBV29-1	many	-	TGCAGCGGGGGGGTAGGGGATTGGAGTGGGACCCAGTACTTC	CSGGVGDWSGTQYF
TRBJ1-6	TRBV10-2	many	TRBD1	TGCGCCAGCAGTGATCCCACAGGGGGGGATTCACCCCTCCACTTT	CASSDPTGGDSPLHF
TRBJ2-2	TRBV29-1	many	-	TGCAGCGTTCAGAATCGAGGGTTCAACGGGGAGCTGTTTTTT	CSVQNRGFNGELFF
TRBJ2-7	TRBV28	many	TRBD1	TGTGCCAGCAGGCTGGACAGGGGCCACGAGCAGTACTTC	CASRLDRGHEQYF
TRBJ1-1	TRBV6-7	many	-	TGTGCCAGCAGTTACTTGTTCGGGACACCGTCGGCTGAAGCTTTCTTT	CASSYLFGTPSAEAFF
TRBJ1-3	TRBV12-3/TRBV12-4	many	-	TGTGCCAGCAGGAGGGTTGACACCATATATTTT	CASRRVDTIYF
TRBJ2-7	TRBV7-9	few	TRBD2	TGTGCCAGCAGCCATGAGACTAGCGGAGCCTACGAGCAGTACTTC	CASSHETSGAYEQYF
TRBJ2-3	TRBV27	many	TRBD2	TGTGCCAGCAGTTTAAGGACTAGCGGGAGGAAAGATACGCAGTATTTT	CASSLRTSGRKDTQYF
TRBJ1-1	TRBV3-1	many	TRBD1	TGTGCCAGCAGCCAAATGACAGGGCGGAACACTGAAGCTTTCTTT	CASSQMTGRNTEAFF
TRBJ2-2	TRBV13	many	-	TGTGCCAGCAGCTTAGAGACAGCGAACACCGGGGAGCTGTTTTTT	CASSLETANTGELFF
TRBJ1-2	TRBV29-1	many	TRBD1	TGCAGCGTAGGGGGACAGGCTGATGGCTACACCTTC	CSVGGQADGYTF
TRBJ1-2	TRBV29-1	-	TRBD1	TGCAGCGTTGGGGGACAGGGGTTTGATGGCTACACCTTC	CSVGGQGFDGYTF
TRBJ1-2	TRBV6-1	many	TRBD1	TGTGCCAGCAGTCCCCATGGGACAGCGACAAACTATGGCTACACCTTC	CASSPHGTATNYGYTF
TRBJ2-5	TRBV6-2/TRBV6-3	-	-	TGTGCCAGCAGTGACTTGGAGACCCAGTACTTC	CASSDLETQYF
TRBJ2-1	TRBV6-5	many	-	TGTGCCAGCAGTTCGAATGGGGTTGGTGAGCAGTTCTTC	CASSSNGVGEQFF
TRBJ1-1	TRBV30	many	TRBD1	TGTGCCTGGCACCAAACGCGACAGGGATACACTGAAGCTTTCTTT	CAWHQTRQGYTEAFF
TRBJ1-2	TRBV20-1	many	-	TGCAGTGCTGCCCCGACTGTCGACTATGGCTACACCTTC	CSAAPTVDYGYTF
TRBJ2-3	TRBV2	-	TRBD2	TGTGCCAGCAGAGAATTAGCGGGAGGCACCACAGATACGCAGTATTTT	CASRELAGGTTDTQYF
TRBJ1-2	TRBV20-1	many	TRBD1	TGCAGTGCTAGAGATCGGTCAGGGGGAAGCTATGGCTACACCTTC	CSARDRSGGSYGYTF
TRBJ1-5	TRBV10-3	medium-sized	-	TGTGCCATCAGTGAGTATCAGGTTTATGGCAATCAGCCCCAGCATTTT	CAISEYQVYGNQPQHF
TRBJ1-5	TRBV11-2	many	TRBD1	TGTGCCAGCAGCACCGGACAGGCCAATCAGCCCCAGCATTTT	CASSTGQANQPQHF
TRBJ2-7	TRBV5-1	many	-	TGCGCCAGCAGCTTAGGAGACGAGGAGTACTTC	CASSLGDEEYF
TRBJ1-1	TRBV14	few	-	TGTGCCAGCAGCCAAGCCCGTACGGTCGGCACTGAAGCTTTCTTT	CASSQARTVGTEAFF
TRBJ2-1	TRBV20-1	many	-	TGCAGTGTTGAGGGACACGGGAATGAGCAGTTCTTC	CSVEGHGNEQFF
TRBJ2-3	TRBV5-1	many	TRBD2	TGCGCCAGCAGCTTGGAGTCTAGCGGGAACACAGATACGCAGTATTTT	CASSLESSGNTDTQYF
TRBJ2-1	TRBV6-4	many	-	TGTGCCAGCAGTGACACGGGGCTGGCCTACAATGAGCAGTTCTTC	CASSDTGLAYNEQFF
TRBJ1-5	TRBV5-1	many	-	TGCGCCAGCAGCTTGGATGCAGGAAATCAGCCCCAGCATTTT	CASSLDAGNQPQHF
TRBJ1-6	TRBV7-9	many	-	TGTGCCAGCTGTCAGGAGTATAATTCACCCCTCCACTTT	CASCQEYNSPLHF
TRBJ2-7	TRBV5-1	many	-	TGCGCCAGCAGCTTGGAACAGCCAGTCTACGAGCAGTACTTC	CASSLEQPVYEQYF
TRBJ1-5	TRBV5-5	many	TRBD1	TGTGCCAGCAGCTCTTTTCAGGGGGCTCAGGGGCAGCCCCAGCATTTT	CASSSFQGAQGQPQHF
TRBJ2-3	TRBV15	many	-	TGTGCCACCAGCAGAGGGATCTCCTCGACGCAGTATTTT	CATSRGISSTQYF
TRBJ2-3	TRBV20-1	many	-	TGCAGTGCTAGTCTAGCAAGAGATACGCAGTATTTT	CSASLARDTQYF